This TCR beta chain was sequenced during a study of chemoradiotherapy in HPV16-positive cancers. Study details: A couple of HPV16-positive patients' cells yielded candidate HPV-specific clones and common motifs. Overall study results and limits: Candidate HPV-specific clones and E7-related TCR motifs grew in tumor during treatment. Only a couple of HPV16-positive patients supplied the functional HPV-specificity definition.

Repertoires were generated with immunoSEQ multiplex PCR, while TCRdb's copy carries only in-frame clones and drops some. The sample records some 30,000 clones, more than 80% being singletons. Over chemoradiotherapy, repertoires were sampled more than once. The CDR3 totals 17 residues. V lost 0 bases to trimming and J lost 8 bases; unmatched junction nucleotides: 7. Germline loops: CDR1 ENHRY, CDR2 SYGVKD. Comments on this clone: Its antigen is undetermined.

This receptor was taken from a human donor with HPV-associated anogenital cancer. The sequencing here drew on blood, taken from a patient who underwent chemoradiotherapy. This chain uses TRBV10-3 with TRBJ1-6, with TRBD1 matching over 10 bases. Here the CDR3 reads CAISESGTGAAYSPLHF. The CDR3 nucleotides are TGTGCCATCAGTGAGTCGGGGACAGGGGCCGCGTATTCACCCCTCCACTTT.